The clone carrying this T cell receptor (beta chain) showed up just a few times. What it binds is unknown. The same CDR3 also results from other DNA sequences found in this sample. This entry comes from a study of cytomegalovirus exposure and HLA in healthy donors. On the study more broadly: In terms of ancestry, the Caucasian-associated cluster contained about four fifths of the 398 genotyped donors.

This CDR3 spans 14 amino acids. Between the trimmed V and J ends, which lost 0 bases and 2 bases, there was a span of 8 bases. Per the germline V gene, CDR1 is GTSNPN and CDR2 is SVGIG (reference sequence). The study ran its PCR with 60 Vbeta and 13 Jbeta primers. TCRdb's table, derived via immunoSEQ multiplex PCR, lists solely in-frame clones and lacks some. The sample lists more than 95,000 clones, 9.5% to 15% occurring once. Whole-study findings and limits: Some highly shared sequence variants likely arose as a pipeline artifact. Within an earlier analysis, most TCR beta V segments proved productive either about 90% or about 30% of the time. Later work found most CMV-associated TCR beta chains apparently HLA-restricted.

The chain recombines TRBV30 with TRBJ1-5; D ambiguous. The sample consisted of PBMCs. This TCR was recovered from a middle-aged man in good health and CMV-seropositive. The CDR3 coding sequence is TGTGCCTGGAGTGTACTGGGCCGCAATCAGCCCCAGCATTTT. Protein sequence: CAWSVLGRNQPQHF.